Each of the 10 T cell receptor beta chains below was sequenced from the same sample in a study of T cells in localized non-small cell lung cancer. Sequenced by immunoSEQ multiplex PCR; TCRdb stores in-frame clones only, minus some. The sample consists of about 26,000 clones, about 85% of them appearing once. The source material was peripheral blood, sampled before any cancer treatment. All receptors derive from a female donor at least 60 years old with stage II squamous cell lung carcinoma.

V gene TRBV2 combines with J gene TRBJ1-3; 7 positions agree with TRBD1. The junction had 15 bases not matched to a gene; V was cut back by 8 bases and J by 5 bases. CDR3 size: 16 residues. In germline, CDR1 is SNHLY, CDR2 FYNNEI. CDR3 in amino acids: CASGGPTGKDRNTIYF. The DNA of the CDR3 is TGTGCCAGCGGGGGCCCGACAGGGAAGGATCGAAACACCATATATTTT. The full variable domain, completed using reference TRBV2 and TRBJ1-3, is EPEVTQTPSHQVTQMGQEVILRCVPISNHLYFYWYRQILGQKVEFLVSFYNNEISEKSEIFDDQFSVERPDGSNFTLKIRSTKLEDSAMYFCASGGPTGKDRNTIYFGEGSWLTVV.

The genes are TRBV5-1 and TRBJ2-2, with D uncertain. The CDR3 contains 13 residues. Germline V gene sequence: CDR1 SGHRS, CDR2 YFSETQ. Between the trimmed V and J ends, which lost 0 bases and 3 bases, there was a span of 3 bases. The CDR3 spells CASSLGYTGELFF. CDR3 DNA sequence: TGCGCCAGCAGCTTGGGATACACCGGGGAGCTGTTTTTT. The variable domain in full, with the rest retrieved from reference TRBV5-1 and TRBJ2-2, is KAGVTQTPRYLIKTRGQQVTLSCSPISGHRSVSWYQQTPGQGLQFLFEYFSETQRNKGNFPGRFSGRQFSNSRSEMNVSTLELGDSALYLCASSLGYTGELFFGEGSRLTVL.

The chain has TRBV28 and TRBJ1-4; 7 positions match TRBD1. The germline V gene has CDR1 MDHEN and CDR2 SYDVKM. Unmatched junction bases numbered 16, after V lost 6 bases and J lost 3 bases. The CDR3 runs 18 residues. The CDR3 protein is CASRPDREFSLSNEKLFF. Here the CDR3 DNA reads TGTGCCAGCAGGCCAGACAGGGAATTTAGTTTATCTAATGAAAAACTGTTTTTT.

The chain carries TRBV9 and TRBJ2-1; no clear D. This CDR3 contains 15 residues. Trimming removed 0 bases from V and 7 bases from J, with 14 bases in between. Per germline, CDR1 SGDLS and CDR2 YYNGEE. CDR3 nucleotides: TGTGCCAGCAGCGTAGCCCCAGGCTATGCTAATGAGCAGTTCTTC. This codes for CASSVAPGYANEQFF. The full variable domain, with the rest looked up from reference TRBV9 and TRBJ2-1, is DSGVTQTPKHLITATGQRVTLRCSPRSGDLSVYWYQQSLDQGLQFLIQYYNGEERAKGNILERFSAQQFPDLHSELNLSSLELGDSALYFCASSVAPGYANEQFFGPGTRLTVL.

V usage is TRBV6-5 and J usage is TRBJ2-1; 10 bases are a match to TRBD1. The CDR3 runs 15 residues. The germline V gene has CDR1 MNHEY and CDR2 SVGAGI. V was clipped by 4 bases and J by 6 bases; unmatched bases: 6. The chain's CDR3 is CASSSPRTGGNEQFF. The CDR3 region has the DNA TGTGCCAGCAGTTCCCCCAGGACAGGGGGCAATGAGCAGTTCTTC.

The V gene is TRBV6-1, the J gene TRBJ1-6; D unclear. V gave up 0 bases and J gave up 13 bases, with 16 bases separating them. CDR3 length equals 15 residues. Germline lookup yields CDR1 MNHNS and CDR2 SASEGT. The CDR3 reads CASSEALDHRYPLHF. DNA of the CDR3: TGTGCCAGCAGTGAAGCGCTCGACCATAGATATCCCCTCCACTTT.

This chain uses TRBV30 with TRBJ1-1, with D tentatively TRBD1 (5 bases). CDR1 is GTSNPN and CDR2 is SVGIG in the germline V gene (reference sequence). The V end lost 0 bases, the J end lost 5 bases, and 10 bases lay between the germline ends. The CDR3 loop spans 13 amino acids. The CDR3 sequence is CAWSVQSGTEAFF. The CDR3 DNA reads TGTGCCTGGAGTGTACAGTCAGGGACTGAAGCTTTCTTT.

J is TRBJ2-1 and V is TRBV6-1, with TRBD2 matching 9 bases. Germline-derived CDR1 and CDR2 are MNHNS and SASEGT. The trim removed 3 bases at V and 4 bases at J, leaving 7 bases unmatched. The CDR3 is made up of 16 amino acids. Here the CDR3 DNA reads TGTGCCAGCAGTGACCTGACTAGCGGAGCTTACAATGAGCAGTTCTTC. The encoded protein is CASSDLTSGAYNEQFF.

J is TRBJ2-1 and V is TRBV19; possibly TRBD1 or TRBD2 for D (6 bases each). The CDR3 spans 15 residues. The germline gives CDR1 LNHDA, CDR2 SQIVND (reference sequence). V was shortened by 8 bases and J by 3 bases, with 17 bases between the two germline ends. For the CDR3, the DNA is TGTGCCAGTGGGGGGCGGGAAATACTCTACAATGAGCAGTTCTTC. This sequence encodes CASGGREILYNEQFF.

The gene calls are TRBV4-2 and TRBJ2-5; TRBD2 aligns across 9 bases. Germline V gives CDR1 LGHNA, CDR2 YNFKEQ. The CDR3 length is 18 residues. V lost 0 bases, J lost 5 bases, and 13 bases stayed unmatched. The CDR3: CASSQDIGSGRSGETQYF. The CDR3 DNA is TGTGCCAGCAGCCAAGATATTGGTAGCGGGAGATCCGGGGAGACCCAGTACTTC.